Listed here are 20 T cell receptor beta chains from one sample, sequenced in a study of OX40 agonist ivuxolimab in advanced cancers. Assay: immunoSEQ multiplex PCR; the TCRdb copy retains only in-frame clones and omits some. The sample lists over 55,000 clones, 84% occurring once. Material: CD4+ or CD8+ T cells sorted from blood, obtained in a trial of the OX40 agonist ivuxolimab. The receptors were gathered from an adult with an advanced solid tumor such as melanoma, head and neck, liver or kidney cancer.

The chain joins TRBV28 to TRBJ1-4; 8 bases match TRBD1. V lost 5 bases to trimming and J lost 7 bases; unmatched junction nucleotides: 3. The germline CDR1 and CDR2 sequences are MDHEN and SYDVKM. The CDR3 length is 13 residues. The CDR3 nucleotides read TGTGCCAGCAGTGAACAGGGGGGTGAAAAACTGTTTTTT. Protein sequence: CASSEQGGEKLFF.

V is TRBV6-1 and J is TRBJ2-1; D not certain. The CDR3 has 14 amino acids. CDR1 and CDR2 (germline): MNHNS, SASEGT. V shed 10 bases and J shed 0 bases, with 13 bases lying between them. Written as DNA, the CDR3 is TGTGCCACCCTACTCCGGAGCTCCTACAATGAGCAGTTCTTC. It translates to CATLLRSSYNEQFF.

The chain links TRBV2 to TRBJ2-5; the D is unclear. The germline gives CDR1 SNHLY, CDR2 FYNNEI. The V end was cut by 7 bases, the J end by 2 bases, with 14 bases between. The CDR3 runs to 14 residues. CDR3 residues: CASNRATTQETQYF. DNA for the CDR3: TGTGCCAGCAACCGGGCCACAACGCAAGAGACCCAGTACTTC.

V and J are TRBV5-1 and TRBJ2-1; D not resolved. From germline, CDR1 is SGHRS and CDR2 YFSETQ. Trimming cost V 4 bases and J 5 bases, with 10 bases left between them. The CDR3 is 13 amino acids. CDR3 sequence: CASSTSRDNEQFF. For the CDR3, the DNA is TGCGCCAGCAGCACAAGTCGGGACAATGAGCAGTTCTTC.

The rearrangement joins TRBV18 to TRBJ1-1; 7 bases fit TRBD1. The length of the CDR3 is 14 residues. Germline V gene sequence: CDR1 KGHSH, CDR2 LQKENI. Trimming removed 4 bases from V and 5 bases from J; junction bases left unmatched: 7. The CDR3 here is CASSQGAQGTEAFF. In DNA, the CDR3 is TGTGCCAGCTCACAGGGGGCGCAGGGGACTGAAGCTTTCTTT.

The chain recombines TRBV2 with TRBJ1-1; 7 bases agree with TRBD1. J gave up 2 bases and V 4 bases, and 1 base lay outside the gene matches. Germline-derived CDR1 and CDR2 are SNHLY and FYNNEI. The CDR3 is 13 amino acids. For the CDR3, the DNA is TGTGCCAGCAGTGGACAGGGAAACACTGAAGCTTTCTTT. It yields the protein CASSGQGNTEAFF.

This clone was seen once. The sample has other DNA sequences that encode this CDR3 too. The chain employs TRBV7-9 and TRBJ1-4; possible D gene TRBD1, 5 bases. The CDR3 totals 14 residues. Per germline, CDR1 SEHNR and CDR2 FQNEAQ (reference sequence). V lost 1 base and J lost 7, with 10 bases in between. In DNA form, the CDR3 reads TGTGCCAGCAGCTTAGGGCAGGGTGGTGAAAAACTGTTTTTT. Amino acid sequence: CASSLGQGGEKLFF. Looking up the rest from reference TRBV7-9 and TRBJ1-4 gives the full variable domain: DTGVSQNPRHKITKRGQNVTFRCDPISEHNRLYWYRQTLGQGPEFLTYFQNEAQLEKSRLLSDRFSAERPKGSFSTLEIQRTEQGDSAMYLCASSLGQGGEKLFFGSGTQLSVL.

The rearrangement joins TRBV6-5 to TRBJ2-1; TRBD1 matches 8 bases. The V gene end was trimmed by 2 bases and the J gene end by 5 bases; junction bases not matched to a gene: 8. The CDR3 totals 16 residues. CDR1 and CDR2 (germline): MNHEY, SVGAGI. The CDR3 region has the DNA TGTGCCAGCAGTTACCATGGACAGGGAAGGAACAATGAGCAGTTCTTC. Translated, it gives CASSYHGQGRNNEQFF.

This clone appeared a single time. The rearrangement links TRBV9 to TRBJ2-2; D possibly corresponds to TRBD1 (6 bases). Germline V gene sequence: CDR1 SGDLS, CDR2 YYNGEE. The CDR3 runs to 15 residues. V gave up 6 bases and J gave up 1 base, with 13 bases separating them. The CDR3 bases are TGTGCCAGCACCAGGCAGGACAGGAACACCGGGGAGCTGTTTTTT. Protein sequence: CASTRQDRNTGELFF.

This rearrangement joins TRBV30 to TRBJ2-2; the D is unclear. The germline V gene encodes CDR1 GTSNPN and CDR2 SVGIG (reference sequence). This CDR3 comprises 12 residues. The V gene lost 4 bases and the J gene lost 1 base, with 4 bases spanning the gap. The CDR3 protein is CAWTGNTGELFF. As DNA, the CDR3 is TGTGCCTGGACTGGGAACACCGGGGAGCTGTTTTTT.

Ten or more counts support this clone. The V gene is TRBV6-5, the J gene TRBJ1-2; 7 bases align to TRBD1. Germline CDR1 is MNHEY and CDR2 is SVGAGI. Trimming removed 5 bases from V and 5 bases from J; junction bases left unmatched: 8. This CDR3 spans 14 amino acids. The DNA for the CDR3 is TGTGCCAGCAGTCGGGACAGTGGACCGTATGGCTACACCTTC. Its protein is CASSRDSGPYGYTF.

This chain uses TRBV7-9 with TRBJ2-7, with D possibly TRBD2 on 5 matching bases. The V gene's germline CDR1 is SEHNR and CDR2 FQNEAQ (reference sequence). Trimming shortened V by 4 bases and J by 1 base, and 8 bases separated the two germline ends. The CDR3 length is 13 residues. CDR3 amino acids: CASSSGLSYEQYF. The CDR3 DNA follows: TGTGCCAGCAGCTCTGGACTTTCCTACGAGCAGTACTTC. Drawing the rest from reference TRBV7-9 and TRBJ2-7, the complete variable domain is DTGVSQNPRHKITKRGQNVTFRCDPISEHNRLYWYRQTLGQGPEFLTYFQNEAQLEKSRLLSDRFSAERPKGSFSTLEIQRTEQGDSAMYLCASSSGLSYEQYFGPGTRLTVT.

The chain recombines TRBV2 with TRBJ1-2; D gene ambiguous. Germline CDR1 is SNHLY and CDR2 is FYNNEI. The CDR3 length is 13 residues. V was trimmed by 3 bases and J by 8 bases, leaving 13 bases between them. CDR3 in amino acids: CASSDLGFGGYTF. In DNA, the CDR3 is TGTGCCAGCAGTGACCTGGGCTTTGGCGGCTACACCTTC. The complete variable domain, with remaining parts taken from reference TRBV2 and TRBJ1-2, reads EPEVTQTPSHQVTQMGQEVILRCVPISNHLYFYWYRQILGQKVEFLVSFYNNEISEKSEIFDDQFSVERPDGSNFTLKIRSTKLEDSAMYFCASSDLGFGGYTFGSGTRLTVV.

A word on this clone: In the same sample, other DNA sequences code for this CDR3. This chain joins TRBV28 and TRBJ1-5, with 9 bases aligning to TRBD1. The junction had 4 bases not matched to a gene; V was cut back by 3 bases and J by 4 bases. The CDR3 length is 15 residues. Germline loops: CDR1 MDHEN, CDR2 SYDVKM. CDR3 sequence: CASSLGQGYNQPQHF. The CDR3 DNA is TGTGCCAGCAGTTTGGGACAGGGCTATAATCAGCCCCAGCATTTT.

The V gene is TRBV5-1, the J gene TRBJ1-1, with 9 bases fitting TRBD1. Losses at the gene ends were 2 bases for V and 4 bases for J; bases not matched to a gene: 3. CDR1 is SGHRS, CDR2 YFSETQ, per germline. CDR3 length: 14 amino acids. CDR3 nucleotide sequence: TGCGCCAGCAGCTTATTACAGGGGGCCACTGAAGCTTTCTTT. Translated, it gives CASSLLQGATEAFF. Drawing the rest from reference TRBV5-1 and TRBJ1-1, the complete variable domain is KAGVTQTPRYLIKTRGQQVTLSCSPISGHRSVSWYQQTPGQGLQFLFEYFSETQRNKGNFPGRFSGRQFSNSRSEMNVSTLELGDSALYLCASSLLQGATEAFFGQGTRLTVV.

This clone was seen only once. The chain employs TRBV7-2 and TRBJ2-7; no firm D call. V dropped 6 bases and J dropped 3 bases, with 24 bases sitting between them. The CDR3 runs 17 residues. The germline V gene encodes CDR1 SGHTA and CDR2 FQGNSA. CDR3 residues: CASSYSRVFGPFYEQYF. In nucleotides, the CDR3 is TGTGCCAGCAGTTATTCTCGGGTTTTTGGACCCTTCTACGAGCAGTACTTC.

The chain couples TRBV7-2 to TRBJ2-1, with D tentatively TRBD1 or TRBD2 (5 bases each). The CDR3 runs 13 residues. V dropped 4 bases and J dropped 13 bases, with 17 bases sitting between them. Germline V gene lookup returns CDR1 SGHTA and CDR2 FQGNSA. CDR3 protein: CASSWDIPGPQFF. The DNA of the CDR3 is TGTGCCAGCAGCTGGGATATACCGGGACCCCAGTTCTTC.

The chain recombines TRBV7-3 with TRBJ2-3; D not certain. Germline V lookup: CDR1 SGHTA, CDR2 FQGTGA. Deletions cut 4 bases from V and 1 base from J, with 6 bases between. The CDR3 totals 13 residues. The CDR3: CASSSIGTDTQYF. DNA for the CDR3: TGTGCCAGCAGCTCTATAGGCACAGATACGCAGTATTTT.

The V gene is TRBV19, the J gene TRBJ1-3, with D perhaps matching TRBD1 (5 bases). The CDR3 is 15 amino acids. CDR1 LNHDA and CDR2 SQIVND come from the germline V gene (reference sequence). Trimming pared 6 bases from V and 8 bases from J, leaving 20 bases between. This chain's CDR3 is CASSPGQDRSDTIYF. In DNA, the CDR3 is TGTGCCAGTAGCCCGGGTCAAGACAGATCAGACACCATATATTTT.

The V and J genes are TRBV11-2 and TRBJ2-3, with D possibly TRBD2 on 5 matching bases. This CDR3 has 14 residues. Looked up from germline, CDR1 is SGHAT and CDR2 is FQNNGV. V lost 5 bases and J lost 2, with 11 bases in between. CDR3 sequence (DNA): TGTGCCAGCAGCCTGGACTCATACACAGATACGCAGTATTTT. Its protein product is CASSLDSYTDTQYF.